The 7 T cell receptor beta chains given below trace back to one sample, sequenced in a study of human T cells and chemical hapten exposure. Time point reported: patch test 1, 2 weeks after DPC sensitization. Treatment denoted: therapeutic diphenylcyclopropenone sensitization with weekly scalp DPC. One entry per CDR3 protein, called by TCRdb with MiXCR from the RACE reads. The sample holds more than 95,000 distinct CDR3 sequences, over 10% seen once. This specimen was whole blood, taken in connection with sensitization to the hapten diphenylcyclopropenone (DPC). The receptors were gathered from a woman aged 45-65 years with alopecia areata. Some clones in this sample may be carry-over from other donors' samples.

Comment on this clonotype: A much larger clone lies one base from this, so it may be a read error. The gene calls are TRBV28 and TRBJ2-7; 7 bases map to TRBD1. Germline V lookup: CDR1 MDHEN, CDR2 SYDVKM. V lost 5 bases, J lost 5 bases, and 12 bases stayed unmatched. This CDR3 has 15 residues. The chain's CDR3 is CASSGRGRNRHEQYF. In DNA, the CDR3 is TGTGCCAGCAGTGGTAGGGGGCGGAATCGCCACGAGCAGTACTTC.

This clonotype appeared a few times. J is TRBJ1-4 and V is TRBV28, with D unclear. This CDR3 has 13 residues. CDR1 and CDR2 from the germline V gene are MDHEN and SYDVKM. The ends were cut back, 6 bases at V and 5 bases at J, with 10 bases in the middle. The CDR3, as DNA: TGTGCCAGCAGGCCGGCCCTGAATGAAAAACTGTTTTTT. Translated: CASRPALNEKLFF.

This clonotype was observed a few times. CDR3 DNA: TGTGCCAGCAGCCCCCAGGGGCGGTATGGCTACACCTTC. Encoded protein: CASSPQGRYGYTF. The chain uses TRBV6-5 and TRBJ1-2, with a possible D match to TRBD1 (6 bases). The V gene's germline CDR1 is MNHEY and CDR2 SVGAGI. The CDR3 contains 13 residues. Deletions cut 6 bases from V and 5 bases from J, with 13 bases between.

This clonotype was counted many times. This chain links TRBV28 with TRBJ2-7; D assignment may be TRBD1 or TRBD2 (6 bases each). CDR3 length: 14 residues. Trimming removed 1 base at V and 5 bases at J, with 12 bases between. The V gene's germline CDR1 is MDHEN and CDR2 SYDVKM. The CDR3 protein is CASSLSGGRDEQYF. The CDR3 DNA follows: TGTGCCAGCAGTTTATCCGGGGGCCGCGACGAGCAGTACTTC.

This clonotype came up many times. J is TRBJ1-1 and V is TRBV7-9; no firm D call. V shed 6 bases and J shed 6 bases, with 8 bases lying between them. This CDR3 spans 11 amino acids. Germline CDR1 SEHNR, CDR2 FQNEAQ (reference sequence). CDR3 bases: TGTGCCAGCAGTAGGGCAGCTGAAGCTTTCTTT. It translates to CASSRAAEAFF.

The chain employs TRBV28 and TRBJ2-2, with no clear D. Germline CDR1 MDHEN, CDR2 SYDVKM. CDR3 size: 13 residues. Deletions cut 6 bases from V and 0 bases from J, with 5 bases between. The CDR3 loop is CASRATNTGELFF. The CDR3 DNA reads as TGTGCCAGCAGGGCAACGAACACCGGGGAGCTGTTTTTT.

This clonotype was recorded many times. This sequence joins TRBV29-1 and TRBJ2-7, with D perhaps being TRBD1 or TRBD2 (5 bases each). Germline values: CDR1 SQVTM, CDR2 ANQGSEA. This CDR3 is built from 13 residues. The V and J ends lost 6 bases and 2 bases respectively, with 14 bases between them. This CDR3 is CSVGVTVPYEQYF. Written as DNA, the CDR3 is TGCAGCGTGGGGGTGACAGTTCCCTACGAGCAGTACTTC.